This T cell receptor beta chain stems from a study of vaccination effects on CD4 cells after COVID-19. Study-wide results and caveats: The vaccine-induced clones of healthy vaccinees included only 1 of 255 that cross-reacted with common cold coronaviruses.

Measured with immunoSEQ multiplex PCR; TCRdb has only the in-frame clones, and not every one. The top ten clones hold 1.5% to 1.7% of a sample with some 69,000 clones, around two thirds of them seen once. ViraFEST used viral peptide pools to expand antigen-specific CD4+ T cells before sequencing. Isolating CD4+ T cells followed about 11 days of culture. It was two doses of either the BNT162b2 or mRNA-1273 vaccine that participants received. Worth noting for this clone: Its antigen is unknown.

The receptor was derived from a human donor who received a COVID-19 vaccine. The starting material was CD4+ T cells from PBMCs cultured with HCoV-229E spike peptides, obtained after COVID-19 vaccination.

CDR3 region: CASSPGQGAGVNEQFF. The CDR3 DNA reads TGTGCCAGTAGTCCCGGACAGGGGGCTGGCGTCAATGAGCAGTTCTTC. The chain employs TRBV19 and TRBJ2-1; 11 bases are a match to TRBD1. Germline CDR1 LNHDA, CDR2 SQIVND (reference sequence). The CDR3 covers 16 residues. The trim removed 5 bases at V and 6 bases at J, leaving 9 bases unmatched.